This T cell receptor beta chain was found in a study of shared clonotypes between healthy human individuals. Trimming cost V 6 bases and J 3 bases, with 5 bases left between them. The CDR3 has 11 amino acids. In germline, CDR1 is MNHNS, CDR2 SASEGT. TCRdb's copy holds only in-frame clones and misses some; the assay was immunoSEQ multiplex PCR. The sample has hundreds of thousands of clones, around 97% seen once. Comments on this clone: Other DNA sequences in the sample encode the same CDR3.

The chain joins TRBV6-1 to TRBJ1-2; D is undetermined. This TCR was recovered from a woman aged 25-40 years in good health. What was sequenced was naive CD4+ T cells sorted from blood. Subset given: CD45RA+ positively selected. The CDR3 sequence: CASRRDYGYTF. CDR3 DNA: TGTGCCAGCAGGAGGGACTATGGCTACACCTTC.